This TCR beta chain originates from a study of spatial heterogeneity in lung cancer. For the study at large: A consistent excess of beta-chain over alpha-chain sequences was detected. Raw-read counts averaged over ten per unique TCR and UMI combination.

This clonotype was observed a few times. Time point in this sample: sample taken at primary tumor resection. Without sorting, whole RNA was sequenced from tumor, nontumor lung or frozen PBMC. Germline V gene data show CDR1 as SQVTM and CDR2 as ANQGSEA. This CDR3 region has 14 residues. V was pared by 2 bases and J by 2 bases, with 11 bases between. In the library, each TCR cDNA molecule bore its own unique molecular identifier. TCRdb called the 5' RACE reads again in MiXCR, with one record for every CDR3 protein. The sample contains approximately 12,000 distinct CDR3 sequences, 6.2% of which appear only once.

The receptor was derived from a male donor with early-stage non-small cell lung cancer. The sequenced sample was normal lung tissue next to the tumor, obtained at surgery. J is TRBJ2-3 and V is TRBV29-1, with D unclear. The CDR3 here is CSVELRTVTDTQYF. CDR3 coding DNA: TGCAGCGTTGAATTGCGGACGGTCACAGATACGCAGTATTTT.